The 5 T cell receptor beta chains below were found in one sample sequenced in a study of chemoradiotherapy in HPV16-positive cancers. The method was immunoSEQ multiplex PCR; TCRdb's version includes in-frame clones alone and lacks a portion of them. Here the sample spans 9,500 to 15,000 clones, roughly nine tenths being singletons. Sequenced material: blood, taken from a patient who underwent chemoradiotherapy. The receptors here all came from a human donor with HPV-associated anogenital cancer.

V gene TRBV9 combines with J gene TRBJ2-2; a possible D gene is TRBD2 (5 bases). Trimming took off 7 bases at V and 5 bases at J, with 12 bases between the two ends. Germline V gives CDR1 SGDLS, CDR2 YYNGEE. The CDR3 has 13 amino acids. CDR3 loop: CASALDGTGELFF. The CDR3, as DNA: TGTGCCAGCGCACTAGACGGAACCGGGGAGCTGTTTTTT.

The V call is TRBV10-2, the J call TRBJ2-2; TRBD1 matches 7 bases. V lost 7 bases, J lost 5 bases, and 4 bases stayed unmatched. The length of the CDR3 is 13 residues. CDR1 and CDR2 from the germline V gene are WSHSY and SAAADI. The DNA for the CDR3 is TGCGCCAGCACGACAGGGCAAACCGGGGAGCTGTTTTTT. Its protein is CASTTGQTGELFF.

This clone was counted once. This chain uses TRBV5-1 with TRBJ2-7; D might be TRBD1 (6 bases). Per the germline V gene, CDR1 is SGHRS and CDR2 is YFSETQ. The CDR3 extends over 12 amino acids. V was shortened by 4 bases and J by 6 bases, with 11 bases between the two germline ends. CDR3: CASSVQGSEQYF. DNA for the CDR3: TGCGCCAGCAGCGTACAGGGCAGCGAGCAGTACTTC.

The genes are TRBV5-6 and TRBJ1-3, with D possibly being TRBD1 (5 bases). Trimming cost V 3 bases and J 0 bases, with 10 bases left between them. The germline V gene encodes CDR1 SGHDT and CDR2 YYEEEE. CDR3 length: 15 amino acids. The CDR3 nucleotides read TGTGCCAGCAGCTCACAGGCGAACTCTGGAAACACCATATATTTT. Translating gives CASSSQANSGNTIYF.

The rearrangement joins TRBV18 to TRBJ2-7; D gene uncertain. Per the germline V gene, CDR1 is KGHSH and CDR2 is LQKENI. Deletions cut 6 bases from V and 0 bases from J, with 12 bases between. The CDR3 spans 14 residues. The CDR3 region is CASSPEGLSYEQYF. DNA for the CDR3: TGTGCCAGCTCCCCGGAAGGGCTCTCCTACGAGCAGTACTTC. The variable domain in full, with the rest retrieved from reference TRBV18 and TRBJ2-7, is NAGVMQNPRHLVRRRGQEARLRCSPMKGHSHVYWYRQLPEEGLKFMVYLQKENIIDESGMPKERFSAEFPKEGPSILRIQQVVRGDSAAYFCASSPEGLSYEQYFGPGTRLTVT.